Listed below are T cell receptor beta chains from one sample, sequenced in a study of shared T cell receptors in the human thymus. Measured with immunoSEQ multiplex PCR; TCRdb has only the in-frame clones, and not every one. The sample has over 650,000 clones; approximately 87% are singletons. The same sample was also studied in work on human thymus T cells.

The specimen was thymocytes. These receptors came from a boy less than two years old with a congenital heart defect. Each CDR3 is given with its conserved first and last residue. D genes are given only for firm matches. A clone size is listed for some rows: how often the clone was seen (once, few, many), or a class if it is expanded.

d_gene	len	v_gene	j_gene	abundance	CDR3aa	CDR3nt
TRBD2	20	TRBV28	TRBJ2-7	once	CASSLFFGLAGFRSSHEQYF	TGTGCCAGCAGTTTATTTTTCGGACTAGCGGGGTTTCGTAGCTCACACGAGCAGTACTTC
.	12	TRBV27	TRBJ2-3	.	CASSPGGDTQYF	TGTGCCAGCAGTCCAGGAGGCGATACGCAGTATTTT
.	16	TRBV6-5	TRBJ1-5	.	CASSYSGGGVNQPQHF	TGTGCCAGCAGTTACTCGGGAGGAGGTGTCAATCAGCCCCAGCATTTT
TRBD1	17	TRBV7-9	TRBJ1-5	few	CASSSHGGRGRRQPQHF	TGTGCCAGCAGCTCCCACGGGGGCAGGGGGCGTCGACAGCCCCAGCATTTT
TRBD1	15	TRBV9	TRBJ2-3	.	CASSATGQPTDTQYF	TGTGCCAGCAGCGCGACGGGACAGCCTACAGATACGCAGTATTTT
.	14	TRBV6-1	TRBJ1-1	.	CASTSGGARTEAFF	TGTGCCAGCACATCAGGTGGGGCGAGAACTGAAGCTTTCTTT
TRBD2	16	TRBV5-1	TRBJ2-7	.	CASSPGGQILSYEQYF	TGCGCCAGCAGCCCGGGGGGGCAGATCCTCTCCTACGAGCAGTACTTC
TRBD2	17	TRBV7-2	TRBJ2-7	.	CASSLWDLTSGSYEQYF	TGTGCCAGCAGCTTATGGGACCTGACTAGCGGATCCTACGAGCAGTACTTC
TRBD1	16	TRBV18	TRBJ1-1	.	CASSPRMGQNFTEAFF	TGTGCCAGCTCACCGAGGATGGGACAGAATTTCACTGAAGCTTTCTTT
.	18	TRBV18	TRBJ1-4	.	CASSPRAGSGELNEKLFF	TGTGCCAGCTCACCAAGGGCGGGGAGTGGTGAGCTCAATGAAAAACTGTTTTTT
TRBD1	14	TRBV6-5	TRBJ2-7	.	CASSHRTGAGCQYF	TGTGCCAGCAGTCACAGGACAGGGGCAGGTTGTCAGTACTTC
TRBD2	15	TRBV19	TRBJ2-5	once	CASSSPGLGEETQYF	TGTGCCAGTAGTTCACCGGGACTAGGAGAGGAGACCCAGTACTTC
TRBD1	16	TRBV6-6	TRBJ1-1	.	CASSQRGQEMNTEAFF	TGTGCCAGCAGTCAGAGGGGACAGGAGATGAACACTGAAGCTTTCTTT
.	15	TRBV4-3	TRBJ2-7	.	CASSQEYPPEGEQYF	TGCGCCAGCAGCCAAGAATATCCCCCTGAGGGCGAGCAGTACTTC
.	14	TRBV28	TRBJ2-1	.	CASSRGHVYNEQFF	TGTGCCAGCAGTAGGGGTCACGTATACAATGAGCAGTTCTTC
TRBD1	16	TRBV5-6	TRBJ1-1	.	CASSLRHRGRSSEAFF	TGTGCCAGCAGCTTGAGACACAGGGGGCGAAGCTCTGAAGCTTTCTTT
TRBD2	17	TRBV28	TRBJ2-7	.	CASIGRGLAGEKNEQYF	TGTGCCAGCATCGGGAGGGGGCTAGCGGGGGAAAAGAACGAGCAGTACTTC
TRBD1	14	TRBV28	TRBJ2-7	.	CASNQRDRGREQYF	TGTGCCAGCAATCAGAGGGACAGGGGGCGCGAGCAGTACTTC
.	13	TRBV5-1	TRBJ1-1	.	CASSPVVNTEAFF	TGCGCCAGCAGCCCCGTTGTTAACACTGAAGCTTTCTTT
.	15	TRBV5-5	TRBJ1-5	.	CASSLTGLSNQPQHF	TGTGCCAGCAGCTTAACTGGGCTTAGCAATCAGCCCCAGCATTTT
.	15	TRBV19	TRBJ1-2	few	CASSIVDRLSYGYTF	TGTGCCAGTAGTATAGTCGACAGGCTCAGCTATGGCTACACCTTC
TRBD1	15	TRBV5-1	TRBJ2-5	.	CASSIQGARQETQYF	TGCGCCAGCAGCATCCAGGGGGCCCGACAGGAGACCCAGTACTTC
.	15	TRBV18	TRBJ1-2	.	CASSPLYLLPGSYTF	TGTGCCAGCTCACCACTCTACTTATTGCCCGGGAGCTACACCTTC
.	15	TRBV11-2	TRBJ1-2	.	CASSLRVFGFDGYTF	TGTGCCAGCAGCTTACGGGTTTTCGGCTTCGATGGCTACACCTTC
TRBD1	15	TRBV30	TRBJ2-7	once	CALQPPGQVDYEQYF	TGTGCCCTACAGCCTCCGGGACAGGTAGACTACGAGCAGTACTTC
.	14	TRBV7-4	TRBJ2-7	.	CASTWSATPYEQYF	TGTGCCAGCACCTGGAGCGCTACCCCCTACGAGCAGTACTTC
.	21	TRBV4-1	TRBJ2-2	.	CASSQEPRQAYALRRTGELFF	TGCGCCAGCAGCCAAGAACCCCGTCAGGCTTACGCCCTCCGAAGGACCGGGGAGCTGTTTTTT
.	14	TRBV28	TRBJ1-5	.	CASRGAPSNQPQHF	TGTGCCAGCAGGGGCGCACCAAGCAATCAGCCCCAGCATTTT
TRBD2	16	TRBV28	TRBJ2-5	.	CASSPTGTSDEETQYF	TGTGCCAGCAGTCCCACCGGGACTAGCGATGAAGAGACCCAGTACTTC
TRBD1	15	TRBV6-5	TRBJ2-7	.	CASSPGQRSSYEQYF	TGTGCCAGCAGTCCGGGACAGAGGAGCTCCTACGAGCAGTACTTC
.	14	TRBV9	TRBJ2-1	.	CASSVGRGGAEQFF	TGTGCCAGCAGCGTAGGTAGAGGGGGAGCTGAGCAGTTCTTC
TRBD2	19	TRBV4-1	TRBJ2-1	.	CASSRLTSVAGRGYNEQFF	TGCGCCAGCAGCCGTTTAACTTCCGTAGCGGGACGAGGCTACAATGAGCAGTTCTTC
.	15	TRBV4-2	TRBJ1-5	.	CASSQAEVGNQPQHF	TGTGCCAGCAGCCAAGCAGAGGTAGGAAATCAGCCCCAGCATTTT
TRBD2	18	TRBV18	TRBJ2-7	.	CASSPRGTSGRAPLEQYF	TGTGCCAGCTCACCACGGGGGACTAGCGGGAGGGCCCCCCTCGAGCAGTACTTC
.	12	TRBV7-9	TRBJ1-2	few	CASNRESYGYTF	TGTGCCAGCAACCGGGAGAGCTATGGCTACACCTTC
.	14	TRBV11-1	TRBJ2-3	.	CASSLVEGTDTQYF	TGTGCCAGCAGCTTAGTGGAGGGCACAGATACGCAGTATTTT
TRBD1	17	TRBV5-1	TRBJ2-7	once	CASSFASPGQGIYEQYF	TGCGCCAGCAGCTTTGCGAGCCCGGGACAGGGGATTTACGAGCAGTACTTC
.	16	TRBV5-5	TRBJ2-2	.	CASSLAVAVNTGELFF	TGTGCCAGCAGCTTGGCGGTAGCGGTGAACACCGGGGAGCTGTTTTTT
.	16	TRBV7-3	TRBJ2-7	once	CASSLTLADSPYEQYF	TGTGCCAGCAGCTTAACTTTGGCGGACAGCCCCTACGAGCAGTACTTC
.	16	TRBV28	TRBJ2-7	.	CASSLLDYGGPYEQYF	TGTGCCAGCAGTTTACTCGACTACGGGGGTCCCTACGAGCAGTACTTC
.	15	TRBV5-5	TRBJ1-2	.	CASTNAGPGKSGYTF	TGTGCCAGCACTAACGCCGGTCCAGGGAAGAGTGGCTACACCTTC